One and the same sample provided the 29 T cell receptor beta chains below, sequenced in a study of T cell responses to AZD1222 COVID-19 vaccine (dated by TCRdb to about 2021). Library creation used the immunoSEQ multiplex PCR assay. TCRdb holds this immuneACCESS table with in-frame rearrangements only. Some clones are missing; in checked studies, unresolved V genes explain under half, and the rest has no known cause. This sample is represented by 70,000 or so clones; about three quarters of them were singletons. The ten largest make up about 12% of the sample. The label giving this sample's time point can be read as: baseline before first vaccination. This material consisted of peripheral blood, taken on day 0 of AZD1222 vaccination. The receptors originated from an adult in good health.

The CDR3 region is CATSREAGIPNYGYTF. CDR3 DNA: TGTGCCACCAGCAGAGAGGCCGGGATCCCTAACTATGGCTACACCTTC. The V call is TRBV15, the J call TRBJ1-2, with no clear D. This CDR3 has 16 residues. Germline lookup yields CDR1 LNHNV and CDR2 YYDKDF (reference sequence). V was clipped by 0 bases and J by 0 bases, with 11 bases between them.

The chain recombines TRBV11-2 with TRBJ2-2, with 9 bases fitting TRBD2. The V gene's germline CDR1 is SGHAT and CDR2 FQNNGV. The CDR3 consists of 15 residues. Germline trimming cut 5 bases from V and 6 bases from J; bases unmatched to any gene: 7. CDR3 sequence reads: CASSPLAGAAGELFF. The DNA of the CDR3 is TGTGCCAGCAGCCCATTAGCGGGGGCGGCCGGGGAGCTGTTTTTT.

The chain's CDR3 is CASRGTGGNTEAFF. DNA for the CDR3: TGTGCCAGCAGAGGGACAGGGGGAAACACTGAAGCTTTCTTT. The chain recombines TRBV5-6 with TRBJ1-1; 11 bases agree with TRBD1. This CDR3 contains 14 residues. V was clipped by 5 bases and J by 2 bases; unmatched bases: 2. Germline lookup yields CDR1 SGHDT and CDR2 YYEEEE.

The DNA of the CDR3 is TGCGCCAGCAGCTTGCTACGGACTAACACCGGGGAGCTGTTTTTT. Translated: CASSLLRTNTGELFF. This chain links TRBV5-1 with TRBJ2-2; TRBD2 might be the D (5 bases). V was pared by 1 base and J by 2 bases, with 9 bases between. The CDR3 is 15 residues long. Per the germline V gene, CDR1 is SGHRS and CDR2 is YFSETQ.

The chain uses TRBV7-9 and TRBJ1-2; D not resolved. Per germline, CDR1 SEHNR and CDR2 FQNEAQ (reference sequence). This CDR3 contains 14 residues. Trimming stripped 5 bases from V and 1 base from J, with 11 bases between. CDR3 coding DNA: TGTGCCAGCAGCACCACCGGCCTTAACTATGGCTACACCTTC. Translated: CASSTTGLNYGYTF.

This clone was seen once. This chain connects TRBV6-5 to TRBJ2-5, with 7 bases fitting TRBD1. V lost 6 bases to trimming and J lost 4 bases; unmatched junction nucleotides: 11. Looked up from germline, CDR1 is MNHEY and CDR2 is SVGAGI. There are 15 residues in the CDR3. CDR3 amino acids: CASSPGTASGETQYF. CDR3 DNA: TGTGCCAGCAGCCCCGGGACAGCCTCCGGAGAGACCCAGTACTTC.

This sequence joins TRBV5-4 and TRBJ2-3; 12 nucleotides agree with TRBD2. Germline lookup yields CDR1 SGHNT and CDR2 YYREEE (reference sequence). Trimming cost V 4 bases and J 0 bases; bases outside gene matches: 3. The CDR3 totals 16 residues. The CDR3: CASSPGLAGSTDTQYF. CDR3 in DNA: TGTGCCAGCAGCCCAGGACTAGCGGGGAGCACAGATACGCAGTATTTT.

This clone was counted many times. Other DNA sequences within the sample encode an identical CDR3. V is TRBV15 and J is TRBJ2-6, with D maybe TRBD1 (6 bases). Germline V CDR1 and CDR2: LNHNV, YYDKDF (reference sequence). V lost 5 bases, J lost 0 bases, and 14 bases lay in between. The CDR3 runs to 17 residues. The CDR3 nucleotides are TGTGCCACCAGCCAGACAGGATCAAACTCTGGGGCCAACGTCCTGACTTTC. This translates into CATSQTGSNSGANVLTF.

This clone has only a few counts. The chain links TRBV5-1 to TRBJ2-1, with 11 positions matching TRBD2. The V gene's germline CDR1 is SGHRS and CDR2 YFSETQ. This CDR3 has 16 amino acids. J lost 7 bases, V lost 0 bases, and 6 bases had no gene match. CDR3 sequence: CASSLATSGGGNEQFF. The CDR3, as DNA: TGCGCCAGCAGCTTGGCCACTAGCGGGGGTGGAAATGAGCAGTTCTTC.

J is TRBJ1-6 and V is TRBV9, with TRBD1 matching over 7 bases. The CDR3 consists of 16 residues. V shed 4 bases and J 5 bases; nucleotides not matched to a gene: 9. From germline, CDR1 is SGDLS and CDR2 YYNGEE. The CDR3 DNA reads as TGTGCCAGCAGCCCAAGCTTTGACAGGGATAATTCACCCCTCCACTTT. Amino acids: CASSPSFDRDNSPLHF.

The chain has TRBV12-3 or TRBV12-4 and TRBJ1-3; D remains ambiguous. The V gene lost 7 bases and the J gene lost 2 bases, with 6 bases spanning the gap. The CDR3 loop spans 12 amino acids. This chain's CDR3 is CASITTGNTIYF. DNA of the CDR3: TGTGCCAGCATAACAACTGGAAACACCATATATTTT.

The gene calls are TRBV23-1 and TRBJ2-1; D is uncertain. TRBV23-1 is identified as an open reading frame with a role that is uncertain. Trimming shortened V by 0 bases and J by 2 bases, and 11 bases separated the two germline ends. The CDR3 totals 16 residues. The CDR3 DNA follows: TGCGCCAGCAGTCAATCGAAGTCAGGAACCTACAATGAGCAGTTCTTC. It codes for CASSQSKSGTYNEQFF.

The V call is TRBV19, the J call TRBJ2-1; D might be TRBD1 or TRBD2, each matching 5 bases. CDR3 length equals 13 residues. Per germline, CDR1 LNHDA and CDR2 SQIVND (reference sequence). Deletions cut 4 bases from V and 10 bases from J, with 14 bases between. The CDR3 sequence: CASSTGQGGEQFF. As DNA, the CDR3 is TGTGCCAGTAGTACGGGCCAGGGCGGGGAGCAGTTCTTC.

The chain carries TRBV15 and TRBJ2-1; unclear D gene. The CDR3 is 13 amino acids. CDR1 LNHNV and CDR2 YYDKDF come from the germline V gene (reference sequence). V was clipped by 8 bases and J by 3 bases, with 11 bases between them. DNA for the CDR3: TGTGCCACCTCTCAGCACCTCTACAATGAGCAGTTCTTC. Protein sequence: CATSQHLYNEQFF.

In this sample, this clone turned up a few times. The V gene is TRBV5-4, the J gene TRBJ2-7, with 10 bases fitting TRBD2. Germline CDR1 SGHNT, CDR2 YYREEE (reference sequence). The CDR3 is made up of 15 amino acids. With V trimmed by 3 bases and J by 1 base, 4 bases remained unmatched. In nucleotides, the CDR3 is TGTGCCAGCAGCTCAATAGCGGGGGGATCCTACGAGCAGTACTTC. This translates into CASSSIAGGSYEQYF.

This chain joins TRBV7-9 and TRBJ1-4; possibly TRBD1 for D (5 bases). Trimming pared 4 bases from V and 1 base from J, leaving 10 bases between. CDR1 is SEHNR, CDR2 FQNEAQ, per germline (reference sequence). The length of the CDR3 is 15 residues. CDR3 bases: TGTGCCAGCAGCTACGACAGTTTAACTAATGAAAAACTGTTTTTT. As protein: CASSYDSLTNEKLFF.

This clone was observed a few times. CDR3 sequence (DNA): TGTGCCAGTAGTATCGGGATAGACACCTCGGGCGCAGATACGCAGTATTTT. Protein sequence: CASSIGIDTSGADTQYF. The chain employs TRBV19 and TRBJ2-3; D perhaps matches TRBD2 (5 bases). Germline CDR1 is LNHDA and CDR2 is SQIVND (reference sequence). Trimming removed 3 bases from V and 4 bases from J, with 20 bases in between. This CDR3 has 17 residues. The full variable domain, with the rest looked up from reference TRBV19 and TRBJ2-3, is DGGITQSPKYLFRKEGQNVTLSCEQNLNHDAMYWYRQDPGQGLRLIYYSQIVNDFQKGDIAEGYSVSREKKESFPLTVTSAQKNPTAFYLCASSIGIDTSGADTQYFGPGTRLTVL.

A remark on this clone: The same CDR3 also results from other DNA sequences found in this sample. The rearrangement joins TRBV7-3 to TRBJ2-2; maybe TRBD2 (7 bases). There are 16 residues in the CDR3. V dropped 1 base and J dropped 5 bases, with 14 bases sitting between them. Germline CDR1 and CDR2: SGHTA and FQGTGA. The CDR3 DNA is TGTGCCAGCAGCTTAATGGCGGGGGCCCTTACCGGGGAGCTGTTTTTT. This translates into CASSLMAGALTGELFF.

This clone was observed a handful of times. The CDR3 sequence: CASTFTSGNTQYF. The CDR3 nucleotides read TGTGCCAGCACCTTTACCAGTGGCAATACGCAGTATTTT. The gene calls are TRBV7-8 and TRBJ2-3; D gene unclear. CDR3 length: 13 residues. Deletions cut 7 bases from V and 7 bases from J, with 15 bases between. CDR1 is SGHVS, CDR2 FQNEAQ, per germline.

This clone showed up just once. J is TRBJ2-1 and V is TRBV5-1, with D tentatively TRBD1 (6 bases). The V gene's germline CDR1 is SGHRS and CDR2 YFSETQ. V gave up 1 base and J gave up 6 bases, with 14 bases separating them. The CDR3 contains 15 residues. CDR3 protein: CASSLYGRGSNEQFF. DNA of the CDR3: TGCGCCAGCAGCTTGTATGGCAGGGGTAGCAATGAGCAGTTCTTC.

The rearrangement links TRBV19 to TRBJ2-3; the match to TRBD2 covers 10 bases. This CDR3 spans 16 amino acids. Losses at the gene ends were 4 bases for V and 2 bases for J; bases not matched to a gene: 6. Germline CDR1 LNHDA, CDR2 SQIVND (reference sequence). CDR3 nucleotides: TGTGCCAGTAGTAAGCTAGCGGGGGCCTTCACAGATACGCAGTATTTT. Protein product: CASSKLAGAFTDTQYF.

This chain uses TRBV5-1 with TRBJ1-4, with D maybe TRBD1 (5 bases). With 5 bases removed from V and 8 bases from J, the gap between germline ends came to 16 bases. CDR3 length: 14 amino acids. CDR1 SGHRS and CDR2 YFSETQ come from the germline V gene. CDR3 sequence (DNA): TGCGCCAGCAGTTGGGACGCTCGGCGAGAAAAACTGTTTTTT. As protein: CASSWDARREKLFF.

This rearrangement joins TRBV6-1 to TRBJ2-1; D is unresolved. The V end was cut by 1 base, the J end by 2 bases, with 15 bases between. Germline CDR1 MNHNS, CDR2 SASEGT. The CDR3 spans 17 residues. The CDR3: CASSEEDGGNPYNEQFF. The CDR3 region has the DNA TGTGCCAGCAGTGAAGAAGATGGTGGGAACCCCTACAATGAGCAGTTCTTC.

The CDR3 here is CATSDRRDTQTQYF. CDR3 coding DNA: TGTGCCACCAGTGACCGCCGGGACACCCAGACCCAGTACTTC. The chain couples TRBV24-1 to TRBJ2-5; D possibly corresponds to TRBD1 (6 bases). The V end lost 4 bases, the J end lost 6 bases, and 14 bases lay between the germline ends. The CDR3 covers 14 residues. Per germline, CDR1 KGHDR and CDR2 SFDVKD.

This chain joins TRBV28 and TRBJ1-2, with TRBD1 as a possible D gene (5 bases). The CDR3 extends over 13 amino acids. V was pared by 6 bases and J by 3 bases, with 11 bases between. Germline CDR1 MDHEN, CDR2 SYDVKM. The CDR3 region is CASSSPGDYGYTF. CDR3 DNA sequence: TGTGCCAGCAGCTCACCGGGGGACTATGGCTACACCTTC.

CDR3 sequence reads: CASSFRGQSSPLHF. CDR3 bases: TGCGCCAGCAGCTTTAGGGGGCAGAGTTCACCCCTCCACTTT. This sequence joins TRBV5-1 and TRBJ1-6; 7 positions match TRBD1. Germline assignment: CDR1 SGHRS and CDR2 YFSETQ. The CDR3 runs to 14 residues. With V trimmed by 2 bases and J by 9 bases, 5 bases remained unmatched.

The V gene is TRBV7-9, the J gene TRBJ2-3; 9 positions agree with TRBD1. The length of the CDR3 is 16 residues. Germline V gene sequence: CDR1 SEHNR, CDR2 FQNEAQ (reference sequence). The J segment lost 2 bases and the V segment lost 1 base, leaving 4 bases of the junction unmatched. CDR3 residues: CASSLEGQGSTDTQYF. The CDR3 nucleotides are TGTGCCAGCAGCTTAGAGGGACAGGGATCCACAGATACGCAGTATTTT.

This chain joins TRBV19 and TRBJ1-1; 9 bases are a match to TRBD1. The trim removed 8 bases at V and 3 bases at J, leaving 4 bases unmatched. The CDR3 has 13 amino acids. The V gene's germline CDR1 is LNHDA and CDR2 SQIVND (reference sequence). CDR3 residues: CASRQGGDTEAFF. The CDR3 coding sequence is TGTGCCAGTCGACAGGGGGGGGACACTGAAGCTTTCTTT.

This clone is labeled as medium-sized. Compared with germline, one end of the junction differs, possibly owing to a read error. This sequence joins TRBV6-1 and TRBJ2-7; D might be TRBD2 (6 bases). From germline, CDR1 is MNHNS and CDR2 SASEGT. CDR3 size: 16 residues. The CDR3 sequence: CASSKATGEPSYEQYF. In DNA form, the CDR3 reads TGTGCCAGCAGTAAAGCTACGGGAGAGCCATCCTACGAGCAGTACTTC.